This T cell receptor beta chain was found in a study of cytomegalovirus exposure and HLA in healthy donors. Use of 60 Vbeta and 13 Jbeta primers characterized the PCR. Data came from immunoSEQ multiplex PCR; TCRdb stores just in-frame clones and leaves some out. Of some 80,000 clones listed, about 84% were seen once; the top ten hold around 3.5%. CDR3 length: 15 residues. This chain links TRBV21-1 with TRBJ1-2; the table's TRBD1 call for D was not verified on the DNA. TRBV21-1 is a recognized pseudogene. The specimen was PBMCs. This receptor was obtained from a man between 40 and 49 years old in good health and CMV-seronegative. The CDR3 region has the DNA TGTGCCAGCAGCAAAATTAGGGGGCGCTTCTATGGCTACACCTTC. It specifies CASSKIRGRFYGYTF.